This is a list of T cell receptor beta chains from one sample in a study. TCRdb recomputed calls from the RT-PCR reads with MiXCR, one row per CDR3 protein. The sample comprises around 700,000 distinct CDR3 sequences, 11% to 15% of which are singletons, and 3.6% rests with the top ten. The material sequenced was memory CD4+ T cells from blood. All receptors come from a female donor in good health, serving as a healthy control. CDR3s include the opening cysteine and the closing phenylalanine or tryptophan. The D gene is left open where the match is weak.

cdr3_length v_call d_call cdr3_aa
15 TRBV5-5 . CASSLRTAFGSPLHF
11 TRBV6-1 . CASRSAGTQYF
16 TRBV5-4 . CASSSTGIRATDTQYF
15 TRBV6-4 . CASYNITKSYNEQFF
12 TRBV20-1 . CSITGLTTEAFF
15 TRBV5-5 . CASSLEGWAGDTQYF
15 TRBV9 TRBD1 CASSNGGTGAYEQYF
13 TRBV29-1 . CSVVIDMNTEAFF
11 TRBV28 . CATTKGYEQYF
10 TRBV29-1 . CSVDASGYTF
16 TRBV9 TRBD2 CASNNNLAGASDTQYF
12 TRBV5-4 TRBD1 CASSWEGAGYTF
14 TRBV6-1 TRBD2 CARRPSGSSPEQYF
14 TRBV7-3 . CASSGDITNYGYTF
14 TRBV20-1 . CSAMVGGEADTQYF
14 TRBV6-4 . CASSSTGFVTEAFF
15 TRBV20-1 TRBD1 CSARDLDRGLSPLHF
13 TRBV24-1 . CATSDLGTDTQYF
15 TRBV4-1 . CASSPQGEIGYEQYF
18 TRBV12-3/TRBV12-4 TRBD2 CASSLASLAGAGQETQYF
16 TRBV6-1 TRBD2 CASSLRLAGVFDTQYF
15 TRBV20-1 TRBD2 CSARDAGVVYNEQFF
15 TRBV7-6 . CASSPMTVIGETQYF
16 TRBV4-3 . CASSQEYRRTNTEAFF
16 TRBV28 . CASRSHQSGAGEKLFF
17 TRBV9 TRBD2 CASSVAWLAGSYNEQFF
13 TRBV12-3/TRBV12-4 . CASSLPPQTEQYF
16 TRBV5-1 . CASSLAGAGSTDTQYF
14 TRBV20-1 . CSARDPLVHNEQFF
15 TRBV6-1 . CASSEPPGQNSPLHF
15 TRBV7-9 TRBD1 CASSLHRGLTDTQYF
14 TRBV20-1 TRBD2 CSAHFGTSVVEQYF
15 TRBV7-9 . CASSLVSPAAHEQFF
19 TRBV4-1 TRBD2 CASSQRTSGRAGRKGELFF
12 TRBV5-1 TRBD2 CASSASGNEQFF
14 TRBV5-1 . CASSHQGRDEKLFF
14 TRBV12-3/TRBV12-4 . CASNLAPTYNEQFF
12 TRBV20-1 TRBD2 CSAPPGGYEQYF
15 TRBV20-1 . CSAGRVGDSTDTQYF
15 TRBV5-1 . CASSSRLAQANIQYF
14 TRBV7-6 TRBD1 CASSGGRGTTEAFF